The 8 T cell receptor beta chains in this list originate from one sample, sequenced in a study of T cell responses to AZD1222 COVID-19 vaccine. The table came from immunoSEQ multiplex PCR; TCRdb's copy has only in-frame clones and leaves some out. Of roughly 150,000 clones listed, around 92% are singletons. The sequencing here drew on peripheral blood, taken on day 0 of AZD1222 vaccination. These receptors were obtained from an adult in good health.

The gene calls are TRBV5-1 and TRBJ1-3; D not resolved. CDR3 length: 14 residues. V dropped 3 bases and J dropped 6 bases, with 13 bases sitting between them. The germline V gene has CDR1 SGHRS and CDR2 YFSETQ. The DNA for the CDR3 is TGCGCCAGCAGCTCAGACGTGACGGCAAACACCATATATTTT. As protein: CASSSDVTANTIYF.

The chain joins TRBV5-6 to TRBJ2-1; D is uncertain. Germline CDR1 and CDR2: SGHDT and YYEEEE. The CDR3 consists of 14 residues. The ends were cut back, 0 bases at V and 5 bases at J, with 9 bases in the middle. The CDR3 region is CASSLGLVDNEQFF. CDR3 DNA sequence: TGTGCCAGCAGCTTGGGTCTAGTGGACAATGAGCAGTTCTTC.

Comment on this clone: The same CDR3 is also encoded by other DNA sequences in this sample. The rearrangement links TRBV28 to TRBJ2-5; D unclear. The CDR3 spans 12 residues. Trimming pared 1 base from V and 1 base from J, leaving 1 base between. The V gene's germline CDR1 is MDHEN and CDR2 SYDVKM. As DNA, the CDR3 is TGTGCCAGCAGTTTATTCCAAGAGACCCAGTACTTC. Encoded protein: CASSLFQETQYF.

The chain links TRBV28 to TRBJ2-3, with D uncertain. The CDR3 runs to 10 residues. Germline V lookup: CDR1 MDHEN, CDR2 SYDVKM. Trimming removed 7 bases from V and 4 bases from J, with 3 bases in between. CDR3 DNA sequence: TGTGCCAGCACCGCAGATACGCAGTATTTT. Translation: CASTADTQYF.

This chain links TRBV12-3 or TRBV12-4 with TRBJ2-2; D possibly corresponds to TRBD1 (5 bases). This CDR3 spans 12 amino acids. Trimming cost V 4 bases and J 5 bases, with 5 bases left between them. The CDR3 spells CASSSGTGELFF. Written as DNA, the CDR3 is TGTGCCAGCAGTTCAGGGACCGGGGAGCTGTTTTTT.

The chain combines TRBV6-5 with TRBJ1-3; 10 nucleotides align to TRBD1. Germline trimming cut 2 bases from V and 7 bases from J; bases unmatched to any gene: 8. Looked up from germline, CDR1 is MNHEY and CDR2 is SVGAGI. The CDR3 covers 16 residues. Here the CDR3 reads CASSYSRTGGANTIYF. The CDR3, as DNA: TGTGCCAGCAGTTACAGCAGGACAGGGGGAGCGAACACCATATATTTT.

CDR3 loop: CSASRTGRNTEAFF. Here the CDR3 DNA reads TGCAGTGCTAGTAGGACAGGGCGAAACACTGAAGCTTTCTTT. The rearrangement links TRBV20-1 to TRBJ1-1; 8 bases map to TRBD1. The J segment lost 2 bases and the V segment lost 3 bases, leaving 5 bases of the junction unmatched. CDR1 and CDR2 (germline): DFQATT, SNEGSKA (reference sequence). The CDR3 has 14 residues.

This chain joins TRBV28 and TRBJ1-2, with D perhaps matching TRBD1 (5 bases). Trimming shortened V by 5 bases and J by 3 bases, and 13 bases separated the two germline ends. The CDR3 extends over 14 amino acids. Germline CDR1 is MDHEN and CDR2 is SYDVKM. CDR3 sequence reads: CASSPRDRDYGYTF. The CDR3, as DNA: TGTGCCAGCAGTCCCCGGGACCGCGACTATGGCTACACCTTC.